This TCR beta chain was profiled in a study of blood T cell repertoires in COVID-19 (TCRdb year 2020). About the investigation overall: Collaborator samples came from the United States, Italy and Spain and covered acute and convalescent phases of COVID-19. Samples came from the ongoing ImmuneRACE study (first 160 participants) plus 1,254 subjects from 6 global collaborators. The repertoires were released in a freely available public database meant as a resource for research on the immune response to SARS-CoV-2. Where available, HLA class I and class II types were obtained from metadata supplied by the sample provider rather than from assay-based typing. Sample metadata almost always included a de-identified subject ID, COVID-19 status, age in years and sex. The prospective study material was composed of cDNA or gDNA derived from T cells, B-cell-depleted T cells, or PBMCs. The dataset comprised deeply sampled blood TCRbeta repertoires from subjects exposed to, actively infected with, or recovered from COVID-19.

Each collaborating institution followed its own protocols to collect whole blood in K2EDTA tubes. Collaborator samples were shipped for TCRbeta analysis as frozen whole blood, isolated PBMCs, or DNA extracted from either sample type. This clone was recorded only once. This clone's antigen is unknown. No base qualities exist here, and no much larger clone lies one base off it. TCRbeta CDR3 regions were amplified from genomic DNA by means of the immunoSEQ Assay, a bias-controlled multiplex PCR. Processing in the source paper ran as follows. The number of nucleated cells in each sample was estimated from the amplification of reference gene primers within the assay. To quantify the absolute abundance of each unique TCRbeta CDR3 rearrangement, sequence reads were collapsed and filtered. For each sample, productive Simpson clonality was calculated as the square root of Simpson's diversity index across productive rearrangements. Not all clones reach the TCRdb copy of this immuneACCESS table, which keeps in-frame sequences only. Checked studies attribute under half of the gap to unresolved V genes and leave the rest unexplained. Clonal size and the V and J genes are those of that table, whereas D and trimming came from the DNA. Counted in this sample were 130,000 to 150,000 clones; under 90% of them appeared once. The leading ten clones occupy over 5% of the sample.

The full study reports these points: Clinical and demographic metadata were provided uncurated, with the amount varying by source and participant.

Specimen: peripheral blood. The receptor comes from a human donor in a cohort sampled during active COVID-19.

CDR3 loop: CASSEMGLEPQHF. The bases read TGTGCCAGCAGTGAAATGGGGCTGGAGCCCCAGCATTTT. The chain couples TRBV25-1 to TRBJ1-5; the D gene is perhaps TRBD1, on 5 matching bases. The germline V gene sets CDR1 to MGHDK and CDR2 to SYGVNS. Trimming removed 2 bases from V and 8 bases from J, leaving 10 bases between the germline ends. The CDR3, from cysteine to phenylalanine, totals 13 residues. Just the 39-base CDR3 DNA is kept, in frame starting at base 1. With the portions outside the CDR3 filled from the reference TRBV25-1 and TRBJ1-5 genes, the complete variable region becomes EADIYQTPRYLVIGTGKKITLECSQTMGHDKMYWYQQDPGMELHLIHYSYGVNSTEKGDLSSESTVSRIRTEHFPLTLESARPSHTSQYLCASSEMGLEPQHFGDGTRLSIL.